Listed below are T cell receptor beta chains from one sample, sequenced in a study of T cell responses to AZD1222 COVID-19 vaccine. Profiling relied on immunoSEQ multiplex PCR, and the TCRdb table lists in-frame clones only, not all of them. The repertoire holds more than 140,000 clones, about 93% seen once, with approximately 5.3% in the top ten. Sequenced here: peripheral blood, sampled on day 0 of AZD1222 vaccination. The source is an adult in good health. Each CDR3 is given with its conserved first and last residue. Each record gives: D gene, J gene, V gene, clone size, CDR3 DNA, CDR3 protein. The D gene is left open where the match is weak. Clone size is given for some rows only: seen once, a few or many times, or a class if the clone is expanded.

>TRBD1|TRBJ2-2|TRBV4-3|NA
TGCGCCAGCAGCCAAGACACCACACCGGGACAGGGTACGGGCACCGGGGAGCTGTTTTTT
CASSQDTTPGQGTGTGELFF
>NA|TRBJ2-4|TRBV7-2|NA
TGTGCCAGCAGCTTAGGGGGCGTCAACATTCAGTACTTC
CASSLGGVNIQYF
>NA|TRBJ2-3|TRBV28|NA
TGTGCCAGCAGTACCCACCCAAGCACAGATACGCAGTATTTT
CASSTHPSTDTQYF
>NA|TRBJ2-7|TRBV4-1|NA
TGCGCCAGCAGCCAACTCCTTGCACGGGGGAGCTCCTACGAGCAGTACTTC
CASSQLLARGSSYEQYF
>NA|TRBJ2-5|TRBV7-2|NA
TGTGCCAGCAGCTCTGACTGGGGAGAGACCCAGTACTTC
CASSSDWGETQYF
>NA|TRBJ1-2|TRBV5-4|NA
TGTGCCAGCACAGCTTGGTCGACTGACTTCTATGGCTACACCTTC
CASTAWSTDFYGYTF
>TRBD2|TRBJ2-1|TRBV7-3|NA
TGTGCCAGCTCAGAAGCGGGAGGTGCCTCGTTCTTC
CASSEAGGASFF
>NA|TRBJ1-2|TRBV4-2|NA
TGTGCCAGCAGCCAAGATGGGGCAGGGTATGAGGATGGCTACACCTTC
CASSQDGAGYEDGYTF
>TRBD1|TRBJ2-1|TRBV28|NA
TGTGCCAGCAGTCTCTTCCGGGGACAGGGGTACAATGAGCAGTTCTTC
CASSLFRGQGYNEQFF
>NA|TRBJ1-1|TRBV20-1|NA
TGCAGTGCCCCAAGGAACACTGAAGCTTTCTTT
CSAPRNTEAFF
>TRBD1|TRBJ2-4|TRBV29-1|once
TGCAGCGTCTGGGACCCCGCCGGGACAGGAGGAACTAATGCTAACATTCAGTACTTC
CSVWDPAGTGGTNANIQYF
>TRBD1|TRBJ2-3|TRBV4-3|NA
TGCGCCAGCAGCCAATCGCCGACAGGGGGTCCTAGCACAGATACGCAGTATTTT
CASSQSPTGGPSTDTQYF
>NA|TRBJ2-5|TRBV7-2|few
TGTGCCAGCCTAGGGGAGACCCAGTACTTC
CASLGETQYF
>NA|TRBJ1-1|TRBV4-2|NA
TGTGCCAGCACCCCAGTCGGGGGACTAAACACTGAAGCTTTCTTT
CASTPVGGLNTEAFF
>NA|TRBJ1-2|TRBV27|once
TGTGCCAGCAGTCCGCTAGACAGAGCCTATGGCTACACCTTC
CASSPLDRAYGYTF
>NA|TRBJ2-5|TRBV2|once
TGTGCCAGCAGTGACGAGCTCCTGCGGCAAGAGACCCAGTACTTC
CASSDELLRQETQYF
>TRBD2|TRBJ2-7|TRBV3-1/TRBV3-2|NA
TGTCCCACCAGCCAAGGACTAGCGGGGGGGGACGCCGGCGAGCAGTACTTC
CPTSQGLAGGDAGEQYF
>NA|TRBJ2-2|TRBV19|NA
TGTGCCAGTAGTGTGAGACAGATCACCGGGGAGCTGTTTTTT
CASSVRQITGELFF
>NA|TRBJ2-7|TRBV9|NA
TGTGCCAGCAGCCCCCAGCAGGGACGCTCCTACGAGCAGTACTTC
CASSPQQGRSYEQYF
>NA|TRBJ1-6|TRBV19|NA
TGTGCCAGTAGTATAGGAAGACTGGCCTTGGGTTCACCCCTCCACTTT
CASSIGRLALGSPLHF
>NA|TRBJ2-3|TRBV28|NA
TGTGCCAGCAGATCGGCCCCTCCTTTGGATACGCAGTATTTT
CASRSAPPLDTQYF
>NA|TRBJ1-5|TRBV27|NA
TGTGCCAGCAGGGGGGGCTCCGGGAATCAGCCCCAGCATTTT
CASRGGSGNQPQHF
>TRBD2|TRBJ2-3|TRBV7-6|NA
TGTGCCAGCACCTGGGGCGGGAGGGTCACAGATACGCAGTATTTT
CASTWGGRVTDTQYF
>NA|TRBJ2-6|TRBV5-1|NA
TGCGCCAGCAGCCACCGTAGAGACTCTGGGGCCAACGTCCTGACTTTC
CASSHRRDSGANVLTF
>TRBD2|TRBJ2-1|TRBV5-1|NA
TGCGCCAGCAGCGTAGCGGGAGGGGGTATTGAGCAGTTCTTC
CASSVAGGGIEQFF
>NA|TRBJ1-1|TRBV5-5|NA
TGTGCCAGCAGCGGGAACAACGGCAAAGCTTTCTTT
CASSGNNGKAFF
>NA|TRBJ2-2|TRBV24-1|NA
TGTGCCACCAGTGATTTTGGGGCAGGGTTCACCGGGGAGCTGTTTTTT
CATSDFGAGFTGELFF
>NA|TRBJ1-4|TRBV4-1|NA
TGCGCCAGCAGCCAAGAATCCAGGGGCGCTGGGGAAAAACTGTTTTTT
CASSQESRGAGEKLFF
>NA|TRBJ2-3|TRBV28|NA
TGTGCCAGTTCAGCCCCTAGCACAGATACGCAGTATTTT
CASSAPSTDTQYF
>NA|TRBJ2-7|TRBV19|once
TGTGCCAGTAGTATCGGCTACGAGCAGTACTTC
CASSIGYEQYF
>NA|TRBJ1-6|TRBV28|NA
TGTGCCAGCAGTCTAGGGGGGGCTTGGAATTCACCCCTCCACTTT
CASSLGGAWNSPLHF
>NA|TRBJ2-7|TRBV11-2|many
TGTGCCAGCAGCTGGCGATTGGAATCCTACGAGCAGTACTTC
CASSWRLESYEQYF
>NA|TRBJ2-2|TRBV6-5|NA
TGTGCCAGCAGTTGGGAGTTAGGGTCCACCGGGGAGCTGTTTTTT
CASSWELGSTGELFF
>NA|TRBJ1-5|TRBV19|NA
TGTGCCAGTAGTATATTACGTCAGCCCCAGCATTTT
CASSILRQPQHF
>TRBD2|TRBJ2-1|TRBV19|large
TGTGCCAGTAGCCGAGTTGCGGGAGCTTACAATGAGCAGTTCTTC
CASSRVAGAYNEQFF
>NA|TRBJ1-5|TRBV6-5|NA
TGTGCCAGCACCCTTAGCAATCAGCCCCAGCATTTT
CASTLSNQPQHF
>TRBD1|TRBJ1-4|TRBV9|once
TGTGCCAGCAGCGGGGAGGGACAGCTCAAGGATGCAACTAATGAAAAACTGTTTTTT
CASSGEGQLKDATNEKLFF
>NA|TRBJ1-1|TRBV13|once
TGTGCCAGCAGCTTAAGTCGACAGTACACTGAAGCTTTCTTT
CASSLSRQYTEAFF
>NA|TRBJ2-7|TRBV11-3|NA
TGTGCCAGCAGCCCGGGATTTGGGGCCCTCTCCTACGAGCAGTACTTC
CASSPGFGALSYEQYF
>TRBD1|TRBJ2-6|TRBV7-2|NA
TGTGCCAGCAGCTTACGGACAGGCTTCGCCGGGGCCAACGTCCTGACTTTC
CASSLRTGFAGANVLTF
>TRBD1|TRBJ2-2|TRBV2|NA
TGTGCCAGCAGGGGGCTCAGGGGGACAGGCGGGGAGCTGTTTTTT
CASRGLRGTGGELFF
>TRBD1|TRBJ2-5|TRBV7-2|NA
TGTGCCAGCAGCTCCGGGACAGTGTCGTGGGCCCAGTACTTC
CASSSGTVSWAQYF
>TRBD2|TRBJ2-1|TRBV18|NA
TGTGCCAGCTCACCCTTAGCGGGAGGTGGTGAGCAGTTCTTC
CASSPLAGGGEQFF
>NA|TRBJ1-6|TRBV2|NA
TGTGCCAGCAGTGGGAACAGGGTGGCCTTTAATTCACCCCTCCACTTT
CASSGNRVAFNSPLHF
>NA|TRBJ2-7|TRBV28|NA
TGTGCCAGCAGTTCGCCTTACGAGCAGTACTTC
CASSSPYEQYF
>NA|TRBJ2-7|TRBV28|NA
TGTGCCAGCATCAAACCCGGGACCTACGAGCAGTACTTC
CASIKPGTYEQYF
>NA|TRBJ1-4|TRBV19|NA
TGTGCCAGTAGTTCCCAGGGCACAACTAATGAAAAACTGTTTTTT
CASSSQGTTNEKLFF
>NA|TRBJ1-1|TRBV6-1|NA
TGTGCCAGCAGTGAATTAAGGGGAACTGAAGCTTTCTTT
CASSELRGTEAFF